These 20 T cell receptor beta chains came from one sample sequenced in a study of CD8 T cells in ankylosing spondylitis. TCRdb reprocessed the 5' RACE reads with MiXCR, giving one entry per CDR3 protein. The profile covers over 20,000 distinct CDR3 sequences, with about a sixth appearing a single time and around 27% taken by the ten largest. Input material: blood. The source is a male donor with ankylosing spondylitis or in good health (not recorded which).

The genes are TRBV12-3 or TRBV12-4 and TRBJ2-3; D gene unclear. The ends were cut back, 3 bases at V and 2 bases at J, with 9 bases in the middle. This CDR3 is 14 amino acids long. In nucleotides, the CDR3 is TGTGCCAGCAGTTTCCGATGGAACACAGATACGCAGTATTTT. Amino acid sequence: CASSFRWNTDTQYF.

J is TRBJ2-2 and V is TRBV29-1; TRBD1 is a possible D gene (6 bases). Trimming pared 5 bases from V and 0 bases from J, leaving 19 bases between. Germline-derived CDR1 and CDR2 are SQVTM and ANQGSEA. The CDR3 is 17 amino acids. The CDR3 bases are TGCAGCGTTTCACGGCAGGACAGTTCGGCGAACACCGGGGAGCTGTTTTTT. Its protein product is CSVSRQDSSANTGELFF.

This clonotype was detected ten times or more. This chain joins TRBV20-1 and TRBJ2-7; weak D call: TRBD2 (5 bases). This CDR3 is built from 13 residues. Per the germline V gene, CDR1 is DFQATT and CDR2 is SNEGSKA (reference sequence). Between the trimmed V and J ends, which lost 5 bases and 3 bases, there was a span of 14 bases. Written as DNA, the CDR3 is TGCAGTGCTGGACTGGCGGAGCACTACGAGCAGTACTTC. Protein product: CSAGLAEHYEQYF.

This clonotype appeared a few times. The rearrangement joins TRBV28 to TRBJ1-5; maybe TRBD1 (5 bases). Germline CDR1 and CDR2: MDHEN and SYDVKM. There are 15 residues in the CDR3. The V and J ends lost 2 bases and 0 bases respectively, with 8 bases between them. In DNA form, the CDR3 reads TGTGCCAGCAGTTTAGGGACCTATAGCAATCAGCCCCAGCATTTT. Protein product: CASSLGTYSNQPQHF. Full variable domain (remainder filled in from reference TRBV28 and TRBJ1-5): DVKVTQSSRYLVKRTGEKVFLECVQDMDHENMFWYRQDPGLGLRLIYFSYDVKMKEKGDIPEGYSVSREKKERFSLILESASTNQTSMYLCASSLGTYSNQPQHFGDGTRLSIL.

This clonotype was counted many times. The chain uses TRBV20-1 and TRBJ1-2, with D possibly matching TRBD1 (6 bases). Trimming took off 6 bases at V and 8 bases at J, with 19 bases between the two ends. Germline assignment: CDR1 DFQATT and CDR2 SNEGSKA (reference sequence). This CDR3 is built from 13 residues. CDR3 sequence: CSARTAGEEGYTF. DNA for the CDR3: TGCAGTGCCCGAACTGCAGGGGAGGAAGGCTACACCTTC.

This clonotype appeared many times. The J gene is TRBJ2-4, the V gene TRBV29-1, with D unresolved. V gave up 3 bases and J gave up 7 bases, with 10 bases separating them. The germline CDR1 and CDR2 sequences are SQVTM and ANQGSEA. CDR3 length equals 12 residues. The CDR3 nucleotides are TGCAGCGTTGAGAGTCACCGCAACATTCAGTACTTC. Amino acids: CSVESHRNIQYF.

The DNA of the CDR3 is TGCAGCGCAGGGGGAGGGCCGGGAGAGACCCAGTACTTC. Its translation: CSAGGGPGETQYF. The V gene is TRBV29-1, the J gene TRBJ2-5; D could derive from TRBD1 or TRBD2 (7 bases each). The CDR3 has 13 residues. With 7 bases removed from V and 4 bases from J, the gap between germline ends came to 16 bases. The germline V gene has CDR1 SQVTM and CDR2 ANQGSEA.

This clonotype was seen only a few times. The chain carries TRBV7-2 and TRBJ1-1; no clear D. The CDR3 has 14 residues. V gave up 5 bases and J gave up 8 bases, with 18 bases separating them. The germline CDR1 and CDR2 sequences are SGHTA and FQGNSA. The DNA of the CDR3 is TGTGCCAGCAGCCCCCGAATCGCGGCCTCCGAAGCTTTCTTT. Amino acids: CASSPRIAASEAFF.

This clonotype was seen a few times. The rearrangement links TRBV5-1 to TRBJ2-1, with D perhaps being TRBD1 or TRBD2 (5 bases each). There are 15 residues in the CDR3. V was pared by 2 bases and J by 4 bases, with 13 bases between. The germline CDR1 and CDR2 sequences are SGHRS and YFSETQ. The CDR3 sequence is CASSFQEGSYNEQFF. The CDR3 bases are TGCGCCAGCAGCTTCCAAGAGGGGTCTTACAATGAGCAGTTCTTC.

This clonotype was recorded only once. The chain is built from TRBV4-3 and TRBJ1-6; 10 bases line up with TRBD1. The CDR3 totals 17 residues. The ends lost 1 base at V and 5 bases at J; junction bases unmatched: 5. CDR1 and CDR2 from the germline V gene are LGHNA and YSLEER. CDR3 in DNA: TGCGCCAGCAGCCAAGTCTTAGGGACAGGGGATAATTCACCCCTCCACTTT. This sequence encodes CASSQVLGTGDNSPLHF.

This clonotype was observed at least ten times. The chain couples TRBV20-1 to TRBJ2-1; TRBD2 agrees at 12 bases. The V gene end was trimmed by 1 base and the J gene end by 0 bases; junction bases not matched to a gene: 7. CDR3 length: 18 residues. The germline gives CDR1 DFQATT, CDR2 SNEGSKA (reference sequence). In DNA, the CDR3 is TGCAGTGCTAGAGTTCCTAGGACTAGCGGGGTCTCCTACAATGAGCAGTTCTTC. Translating it yields CSARVPRTSGVSYNEQFF.

This clonotype was seen a handful of times. This chain joins TRBV5-1 and TRBJ2-7; possible D gene TRBD2, 5 bases. Germline V CDR1 and CDR2: SGHRS, YFSETQ. With 6 bases removed from V and 7 bases from J, the gap between germline ends came to 11 bases. The CDR3 has 11 residues. The CDR3 DNA is TGCGCCAGCAAAGAGGGAAAAGAGCAGTACGTC. Its protein is CASKEGKEQYV.

V usage is TRBV12-3 or TRBV12-4 and J usage is TRBJ2-2; D is ambiguous. This CDR3 is 14 amino acids long. The V end lost 3 bases, the J end lost 4 bases, and 9 bases lay between the germline ends. CDR3 protein: CASSFRVGTGELFF. CDR3 bases: TGTGCCAGCAGTTTTCGGGTCGGCACCGGGGAGCTGTTTTTT.

This clonotype was counted between two and nine times. The V gene is TRBV29-1, the J gene TRBJ2-3; 7 bases agree with TRBD2. Germline-derived CDR1 and CDR2 are SQVTM and ANQGSEA. The V and J ends lost 6 bases and 1 base, in that order; junction bases with no gene match: 7. There are 14 residues in the CDR3. CDR3 sequence reads: CSVATSGGTDTQYF. The CDR3, as DNA: TGCAGCGTCGCTACGAGCGGGGGCACAGATACGCAGTATTTT.

As DNA, the CDR3 is TGCAGCGTTGAAGATGGGGACAGCTACACCGGGGAGCTGTTTTTT. Translated, it gives CSVEDGDSYTGELFF. The gene calls are TRBV29-1 and TRBJ2-2; 7 bases map to TRBD1. The trim removed 0 bases at V and 3 bases at J, leaving 4 bases unmatched. In germline, CDR1 is SQVTM, CDR2 ANQGSEA. The CDR3 length is 15 residues.

This clonotype was detected many times. The chain carries TRBV20-1 and TRBJ2-5; D not certain. V was clipped by 5 bases and J by 1 base, with 8 bases between them. Germline V gene lookup returns CDR1 DFQATT and CDR2 SNEGSKA (reference sequence). This CDR3 comprises 12 residues. CDR3 coding DNA: TGCAGTGCTGGGCCCACCCAAGAGACCCAGTACTTC. It is translated as CSAGPTQETQYF.

The V call is TRBV20-1, the J call TRBJ2-3, with TRBD1 as a possible D gene (6 bases). V lost 0 bases and J lost 4, with 11 bases in between. The germline V gene has CDR1 DFQATT and CDR2 SNEGSKA (reference sequence). The CDR3 spans 14 residues. In DNA form, the CDR3 reads TGCAGTGCTAGAGAAAGGACAGTTCCAGATACGCAGTATTTT. It translates to CSARERTVPDTQYF.

The table lists this clonotype with many counts. The chain carries TRBV7-2 and TRBJ2-5; D ambiguous. The CDR3 sequence is 12 residues long. The V end lost 0 bases, the J end lost 5 bases, and 4 bases lay between the germline ends. From germline, CDR1 is SGHTA and CDR2 FQGNSA. Here the CDR3 reads CASSLAGETQYF. CDR3 bases: TGTGCCAGCAGCTTAGCTGGGGAGACCCAGTACTTC.

The chain uses TRBV28 and TRBJ2-3; 8 bases fit TRBD2. The J segment lost 4 bases and the V segment lost 6 bases, leaving 3 bases of the junction unmatched. Germline CDR1 MDHEN, CDR2 SYDVKM. There are 13 residues in the CDR3. This chain's CDR3 is CASSPGGADTQYF. For the CDR3, the DNA is TGTGCCAGCAGCCCCGGGGGGGCAGATACGCAGTATTTT.

This clonotype turned up a few times. The genes are TRBV27 and TRBJ2-1; D is possibly TRBD1 or TRBD2 (5 bases each). V was shortened by 0 bases and J by 8 bases, with 17 bases between the two germline ends. The CDR3 is made up of 16 amino acids. From germline, CDR1 is MNHEY and CDR2 SMNVEV (reference sequence). This CDR3 reads CASSLSIGTVGYEQFF. The CDR3 DNA is TGTGCCAGCAGTTTATCGATAGGGACGGTCGGGTATGAGCAGTTCTTC.